Presented here are 13 T cell receptor beta chains from one specimen sequenced in a study of blood T cell repertoires in COVID-19. Using immunoSEQ multiplex PCR, the repertoire was profiled, and TCRdb retains in-frame clones only, with some absent. There are around 120,000 clones in the sample; roughly nine tenths occur only once, and roughly 30% lies in the top ten. Input material: peripheral blood. The receptors originated from a woman of 80 years or more with acute or convalescent COVID-19.

J is TRBJ2-1 and V is TRBV12-3 or TRBV12-4, with 7 bases fitting TRBD2. There are 13 residues in the CDR3. J was trimmed by 7 bases and V by 6 bases; bases with no gene match: 6. This chain's CDR3 is CASRSSGWNEQFF. CDR3 bases: TGTGCCAGCAGGAGTAGCGGGTGGAATGAGCAGTTCTTC.

The chain is built from TRBV11-2 and TRBJ1-2; D possibly corresponds to TRBD1 (6 bases). Trimming removed 4 bases from V and 7 bases from J, with 7 bases in between. CDR1 is SGHAT and CDR2 is FQNNGV in the germline V gene. This CDR3 has 11 amino acids. The CDR3, as DNA: TGTGCCAGCAGCTCAGGGGTTGGCTACACCTTC. It yields the protein CASSSGVGYTF.

V usage is TRBV30 and J usage is TRBJ1-2; possibly TRBD1 for D (6 bases). The ends were cut back, 3 bases at V and 7 bases at J, with 15 bases in the middle. Germline V gene lookup returns CDR1 GTSNPN and CDR2 SVGIG (reference sequence). CDR3 size: 13 residues. The CDR3 coding sequence is TGTGCCTGGAGAGCCCCCGCAGGGGTTGGCTACACCTTC. It translates to CAWRAPAGVGYTF. Full variable domain (rest looked up from reference TRBV30 and TRBJ1-2): SQTIHQWPATLVQPVGSPLSLECTVEGTSNPNLYWYRQAAGRGLQLLFYSVGIGQISSEVPQNLSASRPQDRQFILSSKKLLLSDSGFYLCAWRAPAGVGYTFGSGTRLTVV.

The rearrangement joins TRBV19 to TRBJ1-6, with D hard to call. Trimming cost V 6 bases and J 4 bases, with 13 bases left between them. The CDR3 spans 15 residues. In germline, CDR1 is LNHDA, CDR2 SQIVND (reference sequence). In nucleotides, the CDR3 is TGTGCCAGTAGGTCTCCGGGAGGGTATAATTCACCCCTCCACTTT. Residues: CASRSPGGYNSPLHF.

The chain couples TRBV10-3 to TRBJ2-5; TRBD2 agrees at 7 bases. J was trimmed by 0 bases and V by 4 bases; bases with no gene match: 2. Per the germline V gene, CDR1 is ENHRY and CDR2 is SYGVKD. This CDR3 region has 14 residues. As DNA, the CDR3 is TGTGCCATCAGTGTCGGGGGGAACCAAGAGACCCAGTACTTC. Protein: CAISVGGNQETQYF.

The chain joins TRBV28 to TRBJ1-5; tentative D call: TRBD1 (5 bases). Deletions cut 6 bases from V and 3 bases from J, with 15 bases between. This CDR3 is built from 15 residues. Per the germline V gene, CDR1 is MDHEN and CDR2 is SYDVKM. CDR3 loop: CASSLRGGYNQPQHF. The CDR3 DNA is TGTGCCAGCAGCCTACGGGGGGGGTACAATCAGCCCCAGCATTTT. Based on the CDR3 plus reference TRBV28 and TRBJ1-5, the full variable domain is DVKVTQSSRYLVKRTGEKVFLECVQDMDHENMFWYRQDPGLGLRLIYFSYDVKMKEKGDIPEGYSVSREKKERFSLILESASTNQTSMYLCASSLRGGYNQPQHFGDGTRLSIL.

The chain joins TRBV6-1 to TRBJ1-2, with a weak D call TRBD1 (5 bases). Trimming took 3 bases from V and 7 from J, leaving 9 bases between them. The length of the CDR3 is 12 residues. Germline V gene sequence: CDR1 MNHNS, CDR2 SASEGT. Written as DNA, the CDR3 is TGTGCCAGCAGTGACAGGGATTTTGGCTACACCTTC. Translation: CASSDRDFGYTF.

This sequence joins TRBV19 and TRBJ1-2, with D perhaps TRBD1 (6 bases). Trimming cost V 7 bases and J 4 bases, with 7 bases left between them. Per germline, CDR1 LNHDA and CDR2 SQIVND (reference sequence). The CDR3 is 11 amino acids. The CDR3 loop is CASKTGYGYTF. CDR3 bases: TGTGCCAGTAAGACAGGCTATGGCTACACCTTC.

J is TRBJ2-5 and V is TRBV5-1; D not resolved. Germline loops: CDR1 SGHRS, CDR2 YFSETQ. V was pared by 5 bases and J by 2 bases, with 4 bases between. There are 11 residues in the CDR3. The chain's CDR3 is CASRRQETQYF. CDR3 nucleotides: TGCGCCAGCAGGCGACAAGAGACCCAGTACTTC.

The rearrangement links TRBV5-4 to TRBJ2-1, with D perhaps matching TRBD1 (6 bases). The germline V gene has CDR1 SGHNT and CDR2 YYREEE (reference sequence). The V end was cut by 3 bases, the J end by 5 bases, with 12 bases between. The CDR3 has 14 residues. The CDR3: CASSSTGTNNEQFF. The CDR3 bases are TGTGCCAGCAGCTCTACCGGGACAAACAATGAGCAGTTCTTC.

The rearrangement links TRBV9 to TRBJ2-1, with 13 bases fitting TRBD2. Unmatched junction bases numbered 3, after V lost 0 bases and J lost 6 bases. Looked up from germline, CDR1 is SGDLS and CDR2 is YYNGEE. CDR3 length equals 16 residues. CDR3 nucleotides: TGTGCCAGCAGCGTAGGAGGACTAGCGGGGGCCAATGAGCAGTTCTTC. Its translation: CASSVGGLAGANEQFF.

This clone has just one count. The chain uses TRBV15 and TRBJ2-7; 7 bases fit TRBD2. There are 14 residues in the CDR3. V was pared by 5 bases and J by 3 bases, with 7 bases of the junction left unmatched. Germline V gene lookup returns CDR1 LNHNV and CDR2 YYDKDF (reference sequence). DNA of the CDR3: TGTGCCACCAGCGGTTTATGGGGGGGCTACGAGCAGTACTTC. It yields the protein CATSGLWGGYEQYF.

The chain uses TRBV7-9 and TRBJ2-5; D might be TRBD2 (6 bases). CDR1 and CDR2 from the germline V gene are SEHNR and FQNEAQ (reference sequence). Trimming took off 1 base at V and 5 bases at J, with 14 bases between the two ends. This CDR3 comprises 15 residues. CDR3 sequence (DNA): TGTGCCAGCAGCTTAGTTGGGAGACTAGATGAGACCCAGTACTTC. As protein: CASSLVGRLDETQYF.